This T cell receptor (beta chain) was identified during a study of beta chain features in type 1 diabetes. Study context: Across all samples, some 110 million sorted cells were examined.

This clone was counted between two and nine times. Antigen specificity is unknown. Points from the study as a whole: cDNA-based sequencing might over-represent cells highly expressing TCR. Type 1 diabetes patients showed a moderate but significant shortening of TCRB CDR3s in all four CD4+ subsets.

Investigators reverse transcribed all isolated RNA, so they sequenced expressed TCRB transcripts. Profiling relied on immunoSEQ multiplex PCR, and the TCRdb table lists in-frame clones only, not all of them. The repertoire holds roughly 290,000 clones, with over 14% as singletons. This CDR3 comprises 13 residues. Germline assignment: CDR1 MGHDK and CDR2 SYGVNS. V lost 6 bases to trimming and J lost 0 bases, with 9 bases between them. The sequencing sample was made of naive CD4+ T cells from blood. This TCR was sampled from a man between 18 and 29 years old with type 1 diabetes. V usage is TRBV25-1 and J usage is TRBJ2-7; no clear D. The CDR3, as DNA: TGTGCCAGCAGCGCGGCCGGCTCCTACGAGCAGTACTTC. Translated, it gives CASSAAGSYEQYF.